The TCR beta chain described here comes from a study of naive and memory T cell subsets. The beta constant-region primer was an equimolar mix of two oligonucleotides covering TRBC1 and TRBC2. In TCRdb, the UMI-ligation and nested PCR reads were re-called with MiXCR into one record per CDR3 protein. The sample lists tens of thousands of distinct CDR3 sequences; about an eighth were seen once. This CDR3 comprises 11 residues. The V end lost 8 bases, the J end lost 3 bases, and 8 bases lay between the germline ends. In germline, CDR1 is MDHEN, CDR2 SYDVKM. After CD4 positive bead selection, the CD4-negative fraction gave CD8 T cells.

V is TRBV28 and J is TRBJ2-7, with D unresolved. The sequencing sample was made of central memory CD4+ T cells from blood. This TCR came from a human donor in good health. DNA for the CDR3: TGTGCCAGCCAACAAAACTACGAGCAGTACTTC. Translating gives CASQQNYEQYF.